This T cell receptor (beta chain) was observed in a study of CD8+ T cells in alopecia areata. Study-level background: Treated patients were given 5 to 10 mg oral tofacitinib twice daily.

With V trimmed by 0 bases and J by 4 bases, 16 bases remained unmatched. The V gene's germline CDR1 is GTSNPN and CDR2 SVGIG (reference sequence). The CDR3 totals 19 residues. Treatment of the sample: oral pan-JAK inhibitor, 5-10 mg twice daily. CD4+ and CD8+ T cells were sorted from PBMCs stained for CD3, CD4 and CD8. Extraction and reverse transcription of RNA yielded cDNA as the sequencing template. Generated by immunoSEQ multiplex PCR, the TCRdb table keeps only in-frame clones and is missing some. This sample has some 80,000 clones, with 66% found just once. The source is a human donor with alopecia areata. The input for sequencing was CD8+ T cells sorted from blood, taken at week 24, from a patient treated with tofacitinib. The chain employs TRBV30 and TRBJ2-3; 10 nucleotides agree with TRBD2. In nucleotides, the CDR3 is TGTGCCTGGAGTGTACTCATCTTGGCTAGCGGGAGAGCGGCAGATACGCAGTATTTT. Amino acids: CAWSVLILASGRAADTQYF.